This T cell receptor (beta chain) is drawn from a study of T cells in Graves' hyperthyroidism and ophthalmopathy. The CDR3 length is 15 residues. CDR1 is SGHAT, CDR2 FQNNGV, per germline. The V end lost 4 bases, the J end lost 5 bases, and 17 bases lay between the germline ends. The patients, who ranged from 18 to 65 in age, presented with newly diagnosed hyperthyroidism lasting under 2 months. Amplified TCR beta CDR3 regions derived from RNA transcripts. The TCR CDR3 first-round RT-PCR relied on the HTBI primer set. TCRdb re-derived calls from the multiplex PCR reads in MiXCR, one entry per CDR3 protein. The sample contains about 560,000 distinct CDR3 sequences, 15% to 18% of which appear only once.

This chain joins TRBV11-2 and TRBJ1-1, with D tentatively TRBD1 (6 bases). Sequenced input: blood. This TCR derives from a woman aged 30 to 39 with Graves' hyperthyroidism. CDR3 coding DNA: TGTGCCAGCAGCTCATCGACAGGCCCGGGGACTGAAGCTTTCTTT. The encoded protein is CASSSSTGPGTEAFF.